This T cell receptor (beta chain) was identified in a study of cytomegalovirus exposure and HLA in healthy donors. This cohort consisted of healthy bone marrow donors. The PCR ran on 60 Vbeta and 13 Jbeta primers. The protocol was immunoSEQ multiplex PCR, while the TCRdb copy is restricted to in-frame clones and leaves out a portion. The sample has about 140,000 clones, about 80% seen once. Per the germline V gene, CDR1 is LNHDA and CDR2 is SQIVND (reference sequence). Trimming pared 1 base from V and 6 bases from J, leaving 10 bases between. This CDR3 spans 15 amino acids. The V and J genes are TRBV19 and TRBJ1-6, with D possibly matching TRBD1 (6 bases). The material sequenced was PBMCs. This TCR was sampled from a man between 18 and 29 years old in good health and CMV-seronegative. The CDR3 region is CASSIAGAGNSPLHF. As DNA, the CDR3 is TGTGCCAGTAGTATAGCAGGGGCAGGTAATTCACCCCTCCACTTT.